The rows below give T cell receptor beta chains drawn from one sample of a study of persistence of HIV-infected CD4 T cells. TCRdb's table, derived via immunoSEQ multiplex PCR, lists solely in-frame clones and lacks some. The sample carries approximately 34,000 clones, 82% recorded once. The antigens of these receptors remain unknown. The material sequenced was CD4+ T cells sorted from PBMCs after approximately 19-hour stimulation, taken from a patient who received antiretroviral therapy. The receptors come from an adult woman with HIV who was CMV-seropositive. Each CDR3 is given with its conserved first and last residue. The D gene is left open where the match is weak. For some rows the clone size is stated as once, few or many, or as a class when expanded; others skip it.

d_gene,v_gene,abundance,j_gene,CDR3nt,CDR3aa
NA,TRBV3-1/TRBV3-2,NA,TRBJ2-5,TGTGCCAGCAGCCTACTAGGGACACCACAAGAGACCCAGTACTTC,CASSLLGTPQETQYF
NA,TRBV5-1,NA,TRBJ1-1,TGCGCCAGCAAGTCCAAGGTGGTTGGCACTGAAGCTTTCTTT,CASKSKVVGTEAFF
NA,TRBV2,NA,TRBJ1-1,TGTGCCAGCACTCTAGGGGAGAACACTGAAGCTTTCTTT,CASTLGENTEAFF
NA,TRBV6-1,NA,TRBJ1-2,TGTGCCAGCAGTGAACTCCCAGGAGTCTATGGCTACACCTTC,CASSELPGVYGYTF
NA,TRBV7-3,NA,TRBJ1-1,TGTGCCAGCAGCTTACAGGGGTCGAACACTGAAGCTTTCTTT,CASSLQGSNTEAFF
NA,TRBV6-7,NA,TRBJ2-5,TGTGCCCAAGTCAGGGGACGGATGTACCAAGAGACCCAGTACTTC,CAQVRGRMYQETQYF
NA,TRBV28,NA,TRBJ1-3,TGTGCCAGCAGTTTAGGTGGCGGGGGCTCTGGAAACACCATATATTTT,CASSLGGGGSGNTIYF
NA,TRBV6-2/TRBV6-3,NA,TRBJ1-2,TGTGCCAGCAGTCGCGACAGGTTGTTTGGATACACCTTC,CASSRDRLFGYTF
TRBD2,TRBV6-1,few,TRBJ2-7,TGTGCCAGCAGTGAAGCAGCCCCGGGACTAGCGGGAGGGGTTCTGGGTGAGCAGTACTTC,CASSEAAPGLAGGVLGEQYF
TRBD1,TRBV19,NA,TRBJ1-1,TGTGCCAGTAGCACTGGACAGGGTAGGGTCAGTATCGGAGCTTTCTTT,CASSTGQGRVSIGAFF
TRBD2,TRBV5-1,NA,TRBJ2-7,TGCGCCAGCAGCCCCAGCGGGGGGTACGAGCAGTACTTC,CASSPSGGYEQYF
NA,TRBV5-1,NA,TRBJ2-7,TGCGCCAGCAGCTTGGAATTGGACGCGACCTACGACGAGCAGTACTTC,CASSLELDATYDEQYF
NA,TRBV2,NA,TRBJ2-1,TGTGCCAGCAGCTATTCAGACACCTACAATGAGCAGTTCTTC,CASSYSDTYNEQFF
TRBD2,TRBV3-1/TRBV3-2,NA,TRBJ2-7,TGTGCCAGTAGCCACCTCGGACTAGTCTCCTACGAGCAGTACTTC,CASSHLGLVSYEQYF
NA,TRBV7-3,NA,TRBJ1-1,TGTGCCAGCAGCTTAAAGGGTACCAAGAACACTGAAGCTTTCTTT,CASSLKGTKNTEAFF
NA,TRBV10-3,NA,TRBJ1-1,TGTGCCATCCTCGGACAGCTGAACACTGAAGCTTTCTTT,CAILGQLNTEAFF
NA,TRBV7-2,once,TRBJ2-7,TGTGCCAGCAGCTTAGGTTCCGTAATAGGAGAGCAGTACTTC,CASSLGSVIGEQYF
NA,TRBV9,NA,TRBJ2-3,TGTGCCAGCAGCGTAGACCACACAGATACGCAGTATTTT,CASSVDHTDTQYF
NA,TRBV5-1,NA,TRBJ2-7,TGCGCCAGCAGGCCAGTACAGGGATCGAACGAGCAGTACTTC,CASRPVQGSNEQYF
NA,TRBV24-1,NA,TRBJ2-1,TGTGCCACCTCGATCGGGGGGCTAAAGGAGCAGTTCTTC,CATSIGGLKEQFF
TRBD1,TRBV2,NA,TRBJ1-6,TGTGCCAGCAGTGAAGTAGGGGGCAATAATTCACCCCTCCACTTT,CASSEVGGNNSPLHF
NA,TRBV3-1/TRBV3-2,NA,TRBJ2-5,TGTGCCAGCAGCCAACCCCGGCCCCACCAAGAGACCCAGTACTTC,CASSQPRPHQETQYF
NA,TRBV5-1,NA,TRBJ1-1,TGCGCCAGCAGCTTGGACCCCGGGACAACGAACACTGAAGCTTTCTTT,CASSLDPGTTNTEAFF
TRBD1,TRBV28,NA,TRBJ1-1,TGTGCCAGCAGTTTACCCCTCGGACAGGTAATGAACACTGAAGCTTTCTTT,CASSLPLGQVMNTEAFF
NA,TRBV12-3/TRBV12-4,NA,TRBJ1-1,TGTGCCAGCAGCCGAGAGAACACTGAAGCTTTCTTT,CASSRENTEAFF
TRBD1,TRBV5-1,NA,TRBJ2-5,TGCGCCAGCAGCTTGGGGGGACAGGGAGAGACCCAGTACTTC,CASSLGGQGETQYF
TRBD1,TRBV27,NA,TRBJ2-7,TGTGCCAGCGGAACGGGGCCAGGACAGGGGGCGGTCTCCACCTACGAGCAGTACTTC,CASGTGPGQGAVSTYEQYF
NA,TRBV27,NA,TRBJ1-1,TGTGCCAGCAGTTCCCCCCGGTGGGGGGCGGGGACTGAAGCTTTCTTT,CASSSPRWGAGTEAFF
TRBD1,TRBV7-3,NA,TRBJ2-7,TGTGCCAGCAGCTTACAACAGGGGAGAACGTACGAGCAGTACTTC,CASSLQQGRTYEQYF
NA,TRBV12-3/TRBV12-4,NA,TRBJ1-5,TGTGCCAGCAGTTTTTCGGGCAATCAGCCCCAGCATTTT,CASSFSGNQPQHF
TRBD1,TRBV6-6,NA,TRBJ1-2,TGTGCCAGCAGGGTGGGACAGGGGTATGGCTACACCTTC,CASRVGQGYGYTF
NA,TRBV29-1,NA,TRBJ1-2,TGCAGCGTTGACAACCCAGGCTATGGCTACACCTTC,CSVDNPGYGYTF
TRBD1,TRBV19,few,TRBJ1-1,TGTGCCAGTAGTATGGACAGGGTGGACACTGAAGCTTTCTTT,CASSMDRVDTEAFF
NA,TRBV6-2/TRBV6-3,NA,TRBJ2-1,TGTGCCAGCAGTTACCCAGGGTTTAGGAGCCATTTCTTC,CASSYPGFRSHFF
NA,TRBV9,NA,TRBJ2-3,TGTGCCAGCAGCGTAGGTAGCACAGATACGCAGTATTTT,CASSVGSTDTQYF
NA,TRBV9,NA,TRBJ2-1,TGTGCCAGCAGCGTAGGAATGTCGGTCACTGAGCAGTTCTTC,CASSVGMSVTEQFF
TRBD1,TRBV28,NA,TRBJ1-4,TGTGCCAGCAGACGGCTCGGACAGGTACACGAAAAACTGTTTTTT,CASRRLGQVHEKLFF
TRBD1,TRBV29-1,once,TRBJ1-2,TGCAGCTCTTCGGGACAGGGGTACTATGGCTACACCTTC,CSSSGQGYYGYTF
NA,TRBV10-3,NA,TRBJ2-7,TGTGCCCTCTCTCGGGACCCACAGAACGAGCAGTACTTC,CALSRDPQNEQYF
NA,TRBV18,NA,TRBJ2-7,TGTGCCAGCTCGCGGGACACTGGCTACGAGCAGTACTTC,CASSRDTGYEQYF
TRBD1,TRBV6-2/TRBV6-3,NA,TRBJ2-7,TGTGCCAGCAGCCTCCGCCCCGGACAGGGGAACGAGCAGTACTTC,CASSLRPGQGNEQYF
NA,TRBV3-1/TRBV3-2,NA,TRBJ2-5,TGTGCCAGCGGGTTACAGGGTCAAGAGACCCAGTACTTC,CASGLQGQETQYF
NA,TRBV7-9,NA,TRBJ2-5,TGTGCCAGCTCTGCCGGGACTCACTCCCAAGAGACCCAGTACTTC,CASSAGTHSQETQYF
NA,TRBV10-3,NA,TRBJ2-1,TGTGCCACCGTGGACGGGGTGACTAGCTCCTACAATGAGCAGTTCTTC,CATVDGVTSSYNEQFF